One sample yielded the 31 T cell receptor beta chains listed below, sequenced in a study of identical twins. TCRdb independently ran MiXCR on the 5' RACE reads; one entry per CDR3 protein. The data show over 550,000 distinct CDR3 sequences, 7% to 7.5% seen once. The same data also contributed to another study, on yellow fever vaccine responses in identical twins.

Sequencing was done on a sample of PBMCs. The source is a woman between 18 and 30 years old in good health.

The rearrangement joins TRBV12-3 or TRBV12-4 to TRBJ1-1; 9 bases align to TRBD1. This CDR3 comprises 14 residues. V dropped 6 bases and J dropped 4; count of bases not matched to a gene: 6. The chain's CDR3 is CASSTGGAGTEAFF. In DNA form, the CDR3 reads TGTGCCAGCAGCACAGGGGGCGCGGGCACTGAAGCTTTCTTT.

This clonotype has only a few counts. This sequence joins TRBV10-3 and TRBJ1-6, with 8 bases aligning to TRBD1. Unmatched junction bases numbered 6, after V lost 7 bases and J lost 7 bases. Germline V CDR1 and CDR2: ENHRY, SYGVKD. This CDR3 is built from 14 residues. The CDR3 here is CAINSGDRNSPLHF. CDR3 nucleotides: TGTGCCATCAACTCGGGGGACAGGAATTCACCCCTCCACTTT.

This chain uses TRBV6-1 with TRBJ2-1; the D is unclear. V lost 2 bases to trimming and J lost 8 bases, with 13 bases between them. Per germline, CDR1 MNHNS and CDR2 SASEGT. This CDR3 has 14 amino acids. The CDR3 region has the DNA TGTGCCAGCAGTGAATCCCTCCCCCTGGATGAGCAGTTCTTC. Translated, it gives CASSESLPLDEQFF.

This chain connects TRBV12-3 or TRBV12-4 to TRBJ1-2; D uncertain. This CDR3 has 12 amino acids. V dropped 5 bases and J dropped 8 bases, with 12 bases sitting between them. This CDR3 is CASSPQGHGYTF. CDR3 nucleotides: TGTGCCAGCAGTCCCCAAGGGCACGGCTACACCTTC.

Concerning this clonotype: The conserved final phenylalanine or tryptophan is absent from the CDR3, which likely points to a read error. This chain connects TRBV3-1 to TRBJ1-2; D is uncertain. Trimming cost V 1 base and J 4 bases, with 4 bases left between them. Per germline, CDR1 LGHDT and CDR2 YNNKEL (reference sequence). This CDR3 is built from 12 residues. The CDR3 region is CASSQGLYGYTV. The CDR3 bases are TGTGCCAGCAGCCAAGGCCTCTATGGCTACACCGTC.

The chain joins TRBV12-3 or TRBV12-4 to TRBJ2-7; D might be TRBD1 (6 bases). V gave up 6 bases and J gave up 7 bases, with 16 bases separating them. The CDR3 spans 13 residues. The CDR3 loop reads CASSGRQAREQYF. The CDR3 nucleotides are TGTGCCAGCAGCGGAAGACAGGCCCGGGAGCAGTACTTC.

The chain employs TRBV6-1 and TRBJ2-5; TRBD1 aligns across 7 bases. There are 18 residues in the CDR3. V lost 7 bases, J lost 3 bases, and 20 bases stayed unmatched. The germline gives CDR1 MNHNS, CDR2 SASEGT. This chain's CDR3 is CASTNTTGSGGTKETQYF. DNA for the CDR3: TGTGCCAGCACCAATACGACAGGGTCTGGAGGAACGAAAGAGACCCAGTACTTC.

The chain combines TRBV4-1 with TRBJ1-1; D might be TRBD1 (5 bases). V was trimmed by 1 base and J by 8 bases, leaving 17 bases between them. Germline V gene sequence: CDR1 MGHRA, CDR2 YSYEKL. The CDR3 runs to 15 residues. CDR3 residues: CASSQVSGQRGEAFF. CDR3 bases: TGCGCCAGCAGCCAAGTCTCCGGGCAGAGGGGAGAAGCTTTCTTT.

This clonotype was counted a few times. J is TRBJ1-2 and V is TRBV20-1; 7 bases agree with TRBD1. The germline gives CDR1 DFQATT, CDR2 SNEGSKA (reference sequence). The CDR3 spans 15 residues. Trimming cost V 6 bases and J 4 bases; bases outside gene matches: 14. In DNA, the CDR3 is TGCAGTGCGAAGATACCGGGACAGAGTCTCTATGGCTACACCTTC. Protein: CSAKIPGQSLYGYTF.

This clonotype has ten or more counts. The chain carries TRBV7-8 and TRBJ2-2, with D hard to call. Germline V lookup: CDR1 SGHVS, CDR2 FQNEAQ. The CDR3 spans 17 residues. V was trimmed by 2 bases and J by 5 bases, leaving 18 bases between them. The CDR3 here is CASSLPQRRDGTGELFF. The CDR3 coding sequence is TGTGCCAGCAGCTTACCACAAAGAAGGGATGGAACCGGGGAGCTGTTTTTT.

This clonotype was observed at least ten times. V and J are TRBV11-2 and TRBJ2-7, with D tentatively TRBD1 (6 bases). CDR3 length: 14 amino acids. Trimming stripped 1 base from V and 4 bases from J, with 11 bases between. Germline values: CDR1 SGHAT, CDR2 FQNNGV. Here the CDR3 reads CASSLAGGRYEQYV. CDR3 bases: TGTGCCAGCAGCTTAGCTGGGGGCCGGTACGAGCAGTACGTC.

A few counts support this clonotype. This sequence joins TRBV3-1 and TRBJ2-1; 8 bases line up with TRBD1. The J segment lost 7 bases and the V segment lost 4 bases, leaving 12 bases of the junction unmatched. The germline CDR1 and CDR2 sequences are LGHDT and YNNKEL (reference sequence). The CDR3 runs to 16 residues. In DNA form, the CDR3 reads TGTGCCAGCAGCCGGGGCGGGACAGGACCACCGAATGAGCAGTTCTTC. This translates into CASSRGGTGPPNEQFF.

This clonotype turned up a few times. The chain has TRBV5-1 and TRBJ2-7; tentatively, D is TRBD1 or TRBD2 (5 bases each). The germline gives CDR1 SGHRS, CDR2 YFSETQ. The CDR3 sequence is 14 residues long. V lost 6 bases to trimming and J lost 2 bases, with 15 bases between them. CDR3 coding DNA: TGCGCCAGCATGGACGGTGGGGGTACCTACGAGCAGTACTTC. Encoded protein: CASMDGGGTYEQYF.

This clonotype showed up many times. This sequence joins TRBV5-1 and TRBJ1-5; 7 bases line up with TRBD1. J was trimmed by 3 bases and V by 4 bases; bases with no gene match: 7. From germline, CDR1 is SGHRS and CDR2 YFSETQ. The CDR3 consists of 15 residues. Here the CDR3 reads CASSPGDSYNQPQHF. Written as DNA, the CDR3 is TGCGCCAGCAGCCCCGGGGACAGCTACAATCAGCCCCAGCATTTT.

This clonotype was counted between two and nine times. The V call is TRBV6-5, the J call TRBJ1-1; perhaps TRBD1 as D (6 bases). The germline CDR1 and CDR2 sequences are MNHEY and SVGAGI. This CDR3 has 16 residues. The V gene lost 2 bases and the J gene lost 1 base, with 14 bases spanning the gap. CDR3 nucleotide sequence: TGTGCCAGCAGTTACCCTGTGGGGGGCGAGAACACTGAAGCTTTCTTT. Translation: CASSYPVGGENTEAFF.

This clonotype was seen a few times. The chain uses TRBV29-1 and TRBJ2-2, with a weak D call TRBD2 (5 bases). V lost 4 bases to trimming and J lost 0 bases, with 12 bases between them. From germline, CDR1 is SQVTM and CDR2 ANQGSEA. The CDR3 has 15 amino acids. CDR3 bases: TGCAGCGTTGTTAGCGCCGAATCGAACACCGGGGAGCTGTTTTTT. This gives the protein CSVVSAESNTGELFF.

This clonotype was observed many times. V gene TRBV4-1 combines with J gene TRBJ2-1, with D maybe TRBD2 (5 bases). Germline-derived CDR1 and CDR2 are MGHRA and YSYEKL. The ends were cut back, 2 bases at V and 7 bases at J, with 24 bases in the middle. The CDR3 sequence is 18 residues long. CDR3 DNA: TGCGCCAGCAGCCAACCCCGGGATCTAAACCGGGGTGGGAATGAGCAGTTCTTC. It encodes CASSQPRDLNRGGNEQFF.

This chain connects TRBV28 to TRBJ2-1, with 8 bases matching TRBD2. Per the germline V gene, CDR1 is MDHEN and CDR2 is SYDVKM. Trimming at V came to 2 bases and at J to 2 bases, leaving 11 bases not matched to a gene. This CDR3 is 18 amino acids long. The CDR3 region has the DNA TGTGCCAGCAGTTTAAGGACTAGCACAGAGCTTCCCTACAATGAGCAGTTCTTC. As protein: CASSLRTSTELPYNEQFF.

This clonotype was counted many times. The chain uses TRBV12-3 or TRBV12-4 and TRBJ1-2, with D tentatively TRBD1 (6 bases). This CDR3 spans 15 amino acids. V lost 1 base and J 2 bases, leaving 11 bases between the germline ends. CDR3 region: CASSLGGRGNYGYTF. The CDR3 DNA reads as TGTGCCAGCAGTTTAGGGGGGCGCGGAAACTATGGCTACACCTTC.

This clonotype was counted a few times. The V call is TRBV4-2, the J call TRBJ2-7, with D unclear. The length of the CDR3 is 18 residues. Per germline, CDR1 LGHNA and CDR2 YNFKEQ. V lost 1 base and J lost 3, with 22 bases in between. CDR3 nucleotides: TGTGCCAGCAGCCAAGTCCCTTGTGGCAGTTTGGGGTACTACGAGCAGTACGTC. It yields the protein CASSQVPCGSLGYYEQYV.

Only a few counts were recorded for this clonotype. This chain uses TRBV5-8 with TRBJ1-5; perhaps TRBD1 as D (6 bases). CDR3 length: 15 amino acids. CDR1 and CDR2 from the germline V gene are SGHTS and YDEGEE. Trimming removed 3 bases from V and 4 bases from J, with 14 bases in between. Here the CDR3 DNA reads TGTGCCAGCAGCTCAGGGGTTGCAATTAATCAGCCCCAGCATTTT. This sequence encodes CASSSGVAINQPQHF.

V is TRBV14 and J is TRBJ2-7; D remains ambiguous. Trimming removed 1 base from V and 2 bases from J, with 12 bases in between. CDR1 SGHDN and CDR2 FVKESK come from the germline V gene. This CDR3 spans 15 amino acids. In nucleotides, the CDR3 is TGTGCCAGCAGCCAAGGTCCTAGGCAACCCTACGAGCAGTACGTC. Translation: CASSQGPRQPYEQYV.

The chain recombines TRBV6-1 with TRBJ2-3; 10 positions match TRBD2. V lost 6 bases and J lost 6; bases outside the gene matches: 6. The CDR3 contains 14 residues. CDR1 and CDR2 (germline): MNHNS, SASEGT. The CDR3: CASRKRGGADTQYF. CDR3 bases: TGTGCCAGCAGAAAGCGGGGGGGGGCGGATACGCAGTATTTT.

This clonotype was detected a few times. The chain uses TRBV6-1 and TRBJ2-7, with 10 bases aligning to TRBD2. V dropped 6 bases and J dropped 3; count of bases not matched to a gene: 2. CDR3 size: 13 residues. Germline CDR1 is MNHNS and CDR2 is SASEGT. CDR3 protein: CASRVAGGYEQYF. CDR3 nucleotide sequence: TGTGCCAGCAGGGTAGCGGGAGGCTACGAGCAGTACTTC.

This clonotype was recorded many times. This rearrangement joins TRBV29-1 to TRBJ2-1, with D possibly being TRBD1 (5 bases). The V and J ends lost 7 bases and 8 bases respectively, with 12 bases between them. The germline V gene encodes CDR1 SQVTM and CDR2 ANQGSEA. The CDR3 totals 11 residues. CDR3 sequence: CSGTTGYEQFF. The CDR3 bases are TGCAGCGGCACAACAGGCTATGAGCAGTTCTTC.

The rearrangement links TRBV5-4 to TRBJ1-2; possibly TRBD1 for D (6 bases). CDR1 SGHNT and CDR2 YYREEE come from the germline V gene (reference sequence). The V and J ends lost 6 bases and 4 bases respectively, with 13 bases between them. The CDR3 has 13 residues. The CDR3 loop reads CASTLQGVYGYTF. In nucleotides, the CDR3 is TGTGCCAGCACCTTACAGGGTGTCTATGGCTACACCTTC.

Only a few counts were recorded for this clonotype. This rearrangement joins TRBV5-1 to TRBJ2-5; TRBD1 agrees at 9 bases. CDR1 SGHRS and CDR2 YFSETQ come from the germline V gene. CDR3 length: 16 residues. V gave up 3 bases and J gave up 3 bases; unmatched junction bases: 9. This CDR3 is CASSWDREGPKETQYF. CDR3 DNA: TGCGCCAGCAGCTGGGACAGGGAGGGTCCCAAAGAGACCCAGTACTTC.

This clonotype was seen many times. The V gene is TRBV12-3 or TRBV12-4, the J gene TRBJ1-2; D not certain. The CDR3 runs to 14 residues. V was pared by 0 bases and J by 6 bases, with 11 bases between. The CDR3 spells CASSLASGIHGYTF. The CDR3 DNA sequence: TGTGCCAGCAGTTTAGCTTCGGGGATCCATGGCTACACCTTC.

The rearrangement uses TRBV5-1 and TRBJ2-2; weak D call: TRBD1 (5 bases). Trimming took off 6 bases at V and 1 base at J, with 10 bases between the two ends. This CDR3 comprises 14 residues. The V gene's germline CDR1 is SGHRS and CDR2 YFSETQ. This chain's CDR3 is CASKRGGNTGELFF. In DNA, the CDR3 is TGCGCCAGCAAAAGGGGCGGGAACACCGGGGAGCTGTTTTTT.

This clonotype appeared many times. The chain couples TRBV3-1 to TRBJ1-6; D is unclear. The germline gives CDR1 LGHDT, CDR2 YNNKEL (reference sequence). V was trimmed by 0 bases and J by 10 bases, leaving 16 bases between them. CDR3 length: 16 residues. CDR3 residues: CASSQDFIVNGSPLHF. As DNA, the CDR3 is TGTGCCAGCAGCCAAGATTTTATAGTGAACGGGTCACCCCTCCACTTT.

This chain connects TRBV6-2 or TRBV6-3 to TRBJ2-2; 10 bases match TRBD2. There are 15 residues in the CDR3. Trimming removed 4 bases from V and 7 bases from J; junction bases left unmatched: 6. Germline V gives CDR1 MNHEY, CDR2 SVGEGT. CDR3 loop: CASSSLAGAGGELFF. In DNA, the CDR3 is TGTGCCAGCAGTTCCCTAGCGGGAGCCGGCGGGGAGCTGTTTTTT.